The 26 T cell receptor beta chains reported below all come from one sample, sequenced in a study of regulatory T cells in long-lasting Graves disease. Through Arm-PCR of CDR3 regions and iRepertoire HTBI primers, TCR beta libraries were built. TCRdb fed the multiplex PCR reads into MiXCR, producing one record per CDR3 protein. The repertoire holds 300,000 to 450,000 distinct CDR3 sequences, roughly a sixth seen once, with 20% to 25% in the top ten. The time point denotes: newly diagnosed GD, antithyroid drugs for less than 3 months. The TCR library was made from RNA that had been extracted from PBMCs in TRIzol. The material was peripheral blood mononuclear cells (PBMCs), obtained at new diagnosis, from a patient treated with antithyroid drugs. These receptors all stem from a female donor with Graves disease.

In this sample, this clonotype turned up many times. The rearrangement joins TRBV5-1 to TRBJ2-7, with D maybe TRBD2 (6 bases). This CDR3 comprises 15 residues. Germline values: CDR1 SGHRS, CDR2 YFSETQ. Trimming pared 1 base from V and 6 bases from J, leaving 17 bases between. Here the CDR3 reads CASSLRRGSTAEQYF. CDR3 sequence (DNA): TGCGCCAGCAGCTTGCGCCGGGGGAGCACAGCCGAGCAGTACTTC.

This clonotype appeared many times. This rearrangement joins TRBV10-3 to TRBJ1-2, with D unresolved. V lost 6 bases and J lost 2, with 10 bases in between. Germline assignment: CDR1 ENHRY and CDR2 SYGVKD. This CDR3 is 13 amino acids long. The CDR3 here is CAISNPPNYGYTF. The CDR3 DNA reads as TGTGCCATCAGCAATCCACCCAACTATGGCTACACCTTC.

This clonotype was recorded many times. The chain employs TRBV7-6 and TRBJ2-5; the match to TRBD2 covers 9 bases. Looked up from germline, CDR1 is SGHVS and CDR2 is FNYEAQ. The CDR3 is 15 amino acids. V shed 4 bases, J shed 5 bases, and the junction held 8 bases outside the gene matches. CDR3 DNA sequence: TGTGCCAGCAGCTCACGCGGGGGGGCCATCGAGACCCAGTACTTC. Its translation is CASSSRGGAIETQYF.

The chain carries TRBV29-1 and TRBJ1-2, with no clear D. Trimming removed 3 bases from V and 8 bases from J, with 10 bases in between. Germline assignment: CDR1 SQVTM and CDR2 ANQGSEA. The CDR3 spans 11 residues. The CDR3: CSVDSLSGYTF. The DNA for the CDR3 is TGCAGCGTTGATTCTCTGTCGGGCTACACCTTC.

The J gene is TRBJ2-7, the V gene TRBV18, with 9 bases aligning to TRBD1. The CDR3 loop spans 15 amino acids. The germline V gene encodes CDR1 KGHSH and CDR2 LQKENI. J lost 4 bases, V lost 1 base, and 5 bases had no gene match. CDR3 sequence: CASSPQGQGEYEQYF. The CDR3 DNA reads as TGTGCCAGCTCACCACAGGGACAGGGTGAATACGAGCAGTACTTC.

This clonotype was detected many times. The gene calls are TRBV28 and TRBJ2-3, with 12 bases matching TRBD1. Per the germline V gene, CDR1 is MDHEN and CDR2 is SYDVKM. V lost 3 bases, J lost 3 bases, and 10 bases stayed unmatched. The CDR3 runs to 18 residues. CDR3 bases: TGTGCCAGCAGTTTTTATCCTCCGGGACAGGGGGCTACAGATACGCAGTATTTT. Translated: CASSFYPPGQGATDTQYF.

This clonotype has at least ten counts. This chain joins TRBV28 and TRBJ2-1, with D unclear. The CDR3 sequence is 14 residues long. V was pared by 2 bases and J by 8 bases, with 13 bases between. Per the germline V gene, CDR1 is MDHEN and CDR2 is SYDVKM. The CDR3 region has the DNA TGTGCCAGCAGTTTAAACCAGGCGAGCTATGAGCAGTTCTTC. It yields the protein CASSLNQASYEQFF.

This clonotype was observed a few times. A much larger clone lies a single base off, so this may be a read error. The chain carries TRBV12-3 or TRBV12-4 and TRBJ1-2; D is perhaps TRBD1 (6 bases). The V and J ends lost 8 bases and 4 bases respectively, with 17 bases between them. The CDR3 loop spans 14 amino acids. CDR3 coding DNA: TGTGCCAGCGCCCGGGACACCCGATCCTATGGCTACACCTTC. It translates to CASARDTRSYGYTF.

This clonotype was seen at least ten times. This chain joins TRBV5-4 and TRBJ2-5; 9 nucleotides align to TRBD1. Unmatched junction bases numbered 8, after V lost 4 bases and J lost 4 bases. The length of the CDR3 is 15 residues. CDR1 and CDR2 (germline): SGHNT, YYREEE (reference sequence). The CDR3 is CASSERQGDGETQYF. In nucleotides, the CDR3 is TGTGCCAGCAGCGAGCGACAGGGGGATGGAGAGACCCAGTACTTC.

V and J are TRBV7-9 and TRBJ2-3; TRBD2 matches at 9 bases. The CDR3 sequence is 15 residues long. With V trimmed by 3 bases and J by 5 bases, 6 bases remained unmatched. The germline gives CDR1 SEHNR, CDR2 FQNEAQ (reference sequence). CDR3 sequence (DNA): TGTGCCAGCAGCTTTCCGCTAGCGGGATTAGATACGCAGTATTTT. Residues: CASSFPLAGLDTQYF.

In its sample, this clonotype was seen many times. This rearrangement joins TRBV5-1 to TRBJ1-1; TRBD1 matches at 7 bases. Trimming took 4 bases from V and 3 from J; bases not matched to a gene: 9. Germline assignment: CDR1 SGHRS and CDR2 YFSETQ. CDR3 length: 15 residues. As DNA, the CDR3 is TGCGCCAGCAGCCTGTCAGGGGGACAATACACTGAAGCTTTCTTT. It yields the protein CASSLSGGQYTEAFF. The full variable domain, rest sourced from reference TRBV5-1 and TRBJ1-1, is KAGVTQTPRYLIKTRGQQVTLSCSPISGHRSVSWYQQTPGQGLQFLFEYFSETQRNKGNFPGRFSGRQFSNSRSEMNVSTLELGDSALYLCASSLSGGQYTEAFFGQGTRLTVV.

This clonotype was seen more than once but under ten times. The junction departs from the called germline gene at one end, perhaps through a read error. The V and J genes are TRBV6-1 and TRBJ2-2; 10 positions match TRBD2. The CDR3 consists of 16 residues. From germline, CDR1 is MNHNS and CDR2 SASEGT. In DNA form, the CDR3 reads TGTGCCAGCAGAGAAGCGGGGGGGCGGGAGACCGGGGAGCTGTTTTTT. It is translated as CASREAGGRETGELFF.

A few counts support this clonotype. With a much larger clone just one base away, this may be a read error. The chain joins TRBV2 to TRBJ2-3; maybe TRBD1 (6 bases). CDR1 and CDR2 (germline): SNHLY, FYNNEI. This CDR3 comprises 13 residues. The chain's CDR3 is CASKTGITGTQYF. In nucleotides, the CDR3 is TGTGCCAGTAAGACAGGAATCACAGGTACGCAGTATTTT.

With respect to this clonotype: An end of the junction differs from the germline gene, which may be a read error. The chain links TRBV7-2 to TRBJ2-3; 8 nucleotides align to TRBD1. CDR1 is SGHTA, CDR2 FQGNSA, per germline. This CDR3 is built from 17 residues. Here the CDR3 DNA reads TGCGCCAGCAGCTTGATGGGTGGACAGGGCGGCACAGATACGCAGTATTTT. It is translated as CASSLMGGQGGTDTQYF.

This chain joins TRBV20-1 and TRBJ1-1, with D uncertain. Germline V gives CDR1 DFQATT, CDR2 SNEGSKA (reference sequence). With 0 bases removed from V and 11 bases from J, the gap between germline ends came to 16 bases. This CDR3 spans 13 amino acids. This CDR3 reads CSARDRRGVLAFF. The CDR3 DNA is TGCAGTGCTAGAGATCGTCGCGGAGTTCTTGCTTTCTTT.

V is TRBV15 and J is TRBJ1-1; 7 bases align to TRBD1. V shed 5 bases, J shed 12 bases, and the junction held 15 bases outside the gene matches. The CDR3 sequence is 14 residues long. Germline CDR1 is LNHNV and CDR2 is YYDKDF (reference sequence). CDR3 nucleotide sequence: TGTGCCACCAGCGGAGGGAACATCGAACAGGGGCCTTTCTTT. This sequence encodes CATSGGNIEQGPFF.

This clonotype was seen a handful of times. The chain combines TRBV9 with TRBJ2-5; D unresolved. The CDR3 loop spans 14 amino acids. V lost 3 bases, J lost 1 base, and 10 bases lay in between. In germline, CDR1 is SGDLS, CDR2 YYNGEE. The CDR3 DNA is TGTGCCAGCAGCGCACCAACGAGCCAAGAGACCCAGTACTTC. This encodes CASSAPTSQETQYF. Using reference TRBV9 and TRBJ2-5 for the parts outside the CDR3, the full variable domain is DSGVTQTPKHLITATGQRVTLRCSPRSGDLSVYWYQQSLDQGLQFLIQYYNGEERAKGNILERFSAQQFPDLHSELNLSSLELGDSALYFCASSAPTSQETQYFGPGTRLLVL.

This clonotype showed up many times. In DNA form, the CDR3 reads TGTGCCACCGCGGGGGGGGGAAGCAATCAGCCCCAGCATTTT. Translation gives CATAGGGSNQPQHF. J is TRBJ1-5 and V is TRBV2, with D tentatively TRBD1 (5 bases). This CDR3 contains 14 residues. The ends were cut back, 10 bases at V and 1 base at J, with 14 bases in the middle. Germline-derived CDR1 and CDR2 are SNHLY and FYNNEI.

The CDR3 nucleotides read TGCGCCAGCAGGGGACAGGGGAGAAATTCACCCCTCCACTTT. It translates to CASRGQGRNSPLHF. This rearrangement joins TRBV10-1 to TRBJ1-6, with 10 bases lining up with TRBD1. V trimming: 6 bases; J trimming: 7 bases; junction bases outside the gene matches: 3. There are 14 residues in the CDR3. CDR1 WNHNN and CDR2 SYGVQD come from the germline V gene (reference sequence).

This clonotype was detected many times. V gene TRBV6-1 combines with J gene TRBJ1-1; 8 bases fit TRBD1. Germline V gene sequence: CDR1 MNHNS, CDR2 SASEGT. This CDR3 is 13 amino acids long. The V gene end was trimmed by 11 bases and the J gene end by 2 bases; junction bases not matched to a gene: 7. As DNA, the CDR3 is TGTGCCGCACAGGGGGGATTCAACACTGAAGCTTTCTTT. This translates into CAAQGGFNTEAFF.

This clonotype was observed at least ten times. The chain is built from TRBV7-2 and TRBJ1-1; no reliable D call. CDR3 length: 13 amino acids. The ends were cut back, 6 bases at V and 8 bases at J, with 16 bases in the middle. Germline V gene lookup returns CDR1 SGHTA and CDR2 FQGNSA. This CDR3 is CASSHETLSEAFF. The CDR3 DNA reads TGTGCCAGCAGTCACGAGACCCTAAGCGAAGCTTTCTTT.

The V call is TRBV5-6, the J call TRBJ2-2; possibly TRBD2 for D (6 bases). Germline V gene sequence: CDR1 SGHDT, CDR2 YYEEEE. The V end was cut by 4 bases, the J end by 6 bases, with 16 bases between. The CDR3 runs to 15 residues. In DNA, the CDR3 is TGTGCCAGCAGCCTAACTTCGGGACTTTCCGGGGAGCTGTTTTTT. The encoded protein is CASSLTSGLSGELFF.

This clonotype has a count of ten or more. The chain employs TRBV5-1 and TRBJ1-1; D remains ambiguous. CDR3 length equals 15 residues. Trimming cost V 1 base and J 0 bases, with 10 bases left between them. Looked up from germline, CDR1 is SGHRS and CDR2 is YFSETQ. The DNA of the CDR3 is TGCGCCAGCAGCTTGTATCCGGAGATGAACACTGAAGCTTTCTTT. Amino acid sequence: CASSLYPEMNTEAFF.

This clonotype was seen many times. In nucleotides, the CDR3 is TGTGCCACCAGCAGAGATAGGAGAAACCAAGAGACCCAGTACTTC. Its translation is CATSRDRRNQETQYF. The chain employs TRBV15 and TRBJ2-5, with unresolved D. The CDR3 is made up of 15 amino acids. V gave up 0 bases and J gave up 0 bases, with 8 bases separating them. Germline V lookup: CDR1 LNHNV, CDR2 YYDKDF (reference sequence).

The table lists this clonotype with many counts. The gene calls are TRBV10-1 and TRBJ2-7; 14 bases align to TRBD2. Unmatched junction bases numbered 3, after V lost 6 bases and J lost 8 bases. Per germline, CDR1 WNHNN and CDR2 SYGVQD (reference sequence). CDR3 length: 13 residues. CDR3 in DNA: TGCGCCAGCAGCGGACTAGCGGGAGGAAAGCAGTACTTC. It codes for CASSGLAGGKQYF.

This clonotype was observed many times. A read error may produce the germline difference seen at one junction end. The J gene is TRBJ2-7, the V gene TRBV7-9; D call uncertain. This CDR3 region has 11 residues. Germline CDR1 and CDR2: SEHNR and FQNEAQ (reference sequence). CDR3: CASSLEYEQYF. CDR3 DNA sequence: TGCGCCAGCAGCTTGGAATACGAGCAGTACTTC.